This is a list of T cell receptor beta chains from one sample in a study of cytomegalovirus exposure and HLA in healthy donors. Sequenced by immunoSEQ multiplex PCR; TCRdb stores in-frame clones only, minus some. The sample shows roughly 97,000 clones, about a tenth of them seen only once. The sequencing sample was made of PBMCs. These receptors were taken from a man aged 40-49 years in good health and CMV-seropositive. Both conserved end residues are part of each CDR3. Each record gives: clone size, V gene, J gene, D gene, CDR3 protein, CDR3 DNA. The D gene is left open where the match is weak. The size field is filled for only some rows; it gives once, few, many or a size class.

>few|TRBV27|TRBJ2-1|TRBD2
CASSPRFVEREGNNEQFF
TGTGCCAGCAGTCCCCGGTTTGTGGAGCGGGAGGGCAACAATGAGCAGTTCTTC
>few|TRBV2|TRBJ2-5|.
CASSGTSWAETQYF
TGTGCCAGCAGTGGTACTAGTTGGGCAGAGACCCAGTACTTC
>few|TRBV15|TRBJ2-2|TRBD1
CATSPDRGRTGELFF
TGTGCCACCAGCCCCGACAGGGGGAGGACCGGGGAGCTGTTTTTT
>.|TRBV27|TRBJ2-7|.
CASSFQAEQTYEQYF
TGTGCCAGCAGTTTCCAGGCAGAACAAACCTACGAGCAGTACTTC
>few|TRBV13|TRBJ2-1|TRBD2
CASSLQAGANEQFF
TGTGCCAGCAGCTTACAAGCGGGGGCCAATGAGCAGTTCTTC
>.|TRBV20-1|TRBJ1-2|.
CSAGRSRGYTF
TGCAGTGCTGGAAGGAGTCGGGGCTACACCTTC
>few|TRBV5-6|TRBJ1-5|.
CASSLTGLGNQPQHF
TGTGCCAGCAGCTTAACAGGGTTGGGCAATCAGCCCCAGCATTTT
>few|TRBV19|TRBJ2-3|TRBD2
CASRLAANTDTQYF
TGTGCCAGTAGGCTAGCGGCGAACACAGATACGCAGTATTTT
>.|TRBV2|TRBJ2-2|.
CASRKRGGPGELFF
TGTGCCAGCAGGAAACGTGGAGGGCCTGGGGAGCTGTTTTTT
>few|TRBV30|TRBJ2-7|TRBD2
CAWRPLAGGSYEQYF
TGTGCCTGGAGGCCACTTGCGGGAGGATCCTACGAGCAGTACTTC
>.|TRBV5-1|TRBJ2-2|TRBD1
CASSTDRGVGGELFF
TGCGCCAGCAGCACGGACAGGGGAGTCGGCGGGGAGCTGTTTTTT
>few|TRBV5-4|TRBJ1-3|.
CASSLGALGQNTIYF
TGTGCCAGCAGCTTGGGGGCCCTGGGGCAAAACACCATATATTTT
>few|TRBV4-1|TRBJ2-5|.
CASSTLPTTQETQYF
TGCGCCAGCAGCACCCTCCCGACAACCCAAGAGACCCAGTACTTC
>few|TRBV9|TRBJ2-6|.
CASSVSVRGLGANVLTF
TGTGCCAGCAGCGTCAGCGTTCGGGGACTTGGGGCCAACGTCCTGACTTTC
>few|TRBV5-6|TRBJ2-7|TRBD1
CASSWDRNSYEQYF
TGTGCCAGCAGCTGGGACAGAAACTCCTACGAGCAGTACTTC
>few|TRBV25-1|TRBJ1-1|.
CATHGGTENTEAFF
TGTGCCACCCACGGCGGGACGGAGAACACTGAAGCTTTCTTT
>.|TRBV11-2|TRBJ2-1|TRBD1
CASSLAGTANEQFF
TGTGCCAGCAGCTTAGCCGGGACAGCGAATGAGCAGTTCTTC
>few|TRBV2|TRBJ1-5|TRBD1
CASSEEQGVQPQHF
TGTGCCAGCAGTGAAGAACAGGGGGTTCAGCCCCAGCATTTT
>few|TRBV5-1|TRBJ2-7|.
CASSLDGGASYEQYF
TGCGCCAGCAGCTTGGACGGAGGGGCCTCCTACGAGCAGTACTTC
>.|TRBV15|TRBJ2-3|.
CATSRDWTNSLLTTDTQYF
TGTGCCACCAGCAGAGATTGGACTAACTCCCTACTAACGACAGATACGCAGTATTTT
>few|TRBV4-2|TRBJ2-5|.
CASSQGERGDLETQYF
TGTGCCAGCAGCCAAGGGGAGCGCGGGGACCTAGAGACCCAGTACTTC
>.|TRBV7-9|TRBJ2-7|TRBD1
CASSLDLQGAGEQYF
TGTGCCAGCAGCTTAGATCTCCAGGGGGCAGGCGAGCAGTACTTC
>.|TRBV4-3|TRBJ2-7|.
CASSQDSRTLSYEQYF
TGCGCCAGCAGCCAAGATTCCCGTACTTTGTCCTACGAGCAGTACTTC
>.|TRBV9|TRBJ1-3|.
CASSVDGEGNTIYF
TGTGCCAGCAGCGTAGACGGGGAGGGAAACACCATATATTTT